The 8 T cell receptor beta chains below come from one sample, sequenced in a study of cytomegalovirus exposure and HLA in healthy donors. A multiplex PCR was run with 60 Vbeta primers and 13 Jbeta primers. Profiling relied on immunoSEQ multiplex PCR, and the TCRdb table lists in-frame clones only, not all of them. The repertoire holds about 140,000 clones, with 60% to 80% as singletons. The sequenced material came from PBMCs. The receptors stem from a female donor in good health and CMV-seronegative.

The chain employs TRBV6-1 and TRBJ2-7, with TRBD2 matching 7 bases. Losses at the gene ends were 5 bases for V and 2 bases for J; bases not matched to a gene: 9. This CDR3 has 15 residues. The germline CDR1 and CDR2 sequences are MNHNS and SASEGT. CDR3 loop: CASSPLAGRTYEQYF. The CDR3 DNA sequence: TGTGCCAGCAGTCCCCTTGCCGGGAGGACCTACGAGCAGTACTTC.

CDR3 nucleotides: TGTGCCAGTAGTATTTCGGCAGGGTACAATGAGCAGTTCTTC. It is translated as CASSISAGYNEQFF. The chain joins TRBV19 to TRBJ2-1; weak D call: TRBD1 (5 bases). V dropped 3 bases and J dropped 4 bases, with 10 bases sitting between them. CDR1 and CDR2 from the germline V gene are LNHDA and SQIVND (reference sequence). This CDR3 contains 14 residues.

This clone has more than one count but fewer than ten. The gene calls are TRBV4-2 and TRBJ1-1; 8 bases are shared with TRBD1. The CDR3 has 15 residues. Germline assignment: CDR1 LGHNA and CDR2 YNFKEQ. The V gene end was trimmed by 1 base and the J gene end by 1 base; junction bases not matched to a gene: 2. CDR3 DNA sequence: TGTGCCAGCAGCCAAGGGACAGGGCCGAACACTGAAGCTTTCTTT. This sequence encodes CASSQGTGPNTEAFF.

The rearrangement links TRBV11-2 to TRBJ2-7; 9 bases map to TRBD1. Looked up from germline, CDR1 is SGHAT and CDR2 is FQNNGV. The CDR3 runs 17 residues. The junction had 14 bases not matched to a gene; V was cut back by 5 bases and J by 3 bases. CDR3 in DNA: TGTGCCAGCAGCCTAGTAAGTGGACAGGGGCTTATCTACGAGCAGTACTTC. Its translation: CASSLVSGQGLIYEQYF.

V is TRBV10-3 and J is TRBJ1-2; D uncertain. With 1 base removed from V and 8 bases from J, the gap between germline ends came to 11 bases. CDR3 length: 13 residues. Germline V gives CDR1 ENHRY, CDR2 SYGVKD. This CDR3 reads CAISEFPRGGYTF. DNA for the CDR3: TGTGCCATCAGTGAGTTTCCCCGCGGGGGCTACACCTTC.

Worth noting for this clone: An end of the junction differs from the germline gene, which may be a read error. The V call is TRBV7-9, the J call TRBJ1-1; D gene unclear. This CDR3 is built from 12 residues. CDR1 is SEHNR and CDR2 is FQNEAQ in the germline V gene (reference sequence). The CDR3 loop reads CSSSLPGTEAFF. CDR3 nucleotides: TGTTCCAGCAGCTTACCCGGGACTGAAGCTTTCTTT.

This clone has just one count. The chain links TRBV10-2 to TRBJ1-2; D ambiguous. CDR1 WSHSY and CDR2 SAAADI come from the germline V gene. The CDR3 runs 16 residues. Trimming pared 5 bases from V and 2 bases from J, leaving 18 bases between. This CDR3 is CASSNLKQEANYGYTF. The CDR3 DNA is TGCGCCAGCAGTAACCTCAAGCAAGAAGCAAACTATGGCTACACCTTC.

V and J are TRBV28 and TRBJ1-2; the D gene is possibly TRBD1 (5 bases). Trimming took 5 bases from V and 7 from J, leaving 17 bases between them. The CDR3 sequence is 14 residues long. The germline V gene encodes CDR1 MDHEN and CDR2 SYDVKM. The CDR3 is CASSENGGGSGYTF. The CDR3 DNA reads TGTGCCAGCAGTGAAAATGGGGGGGGGAGTGGCTACACCTTC.